This T cell receptor beta chain was identified during a study of T cells after yellow fever vaccination. Notes on the study in general: Abundant contaminating clonotypes from the bulk population could appear in FACS-sorted repertoires. Booster samples showed a return of most primary-vaccination clones (approximately 95% CD4, about 88% CD8).

MiXCR, applied by TCRdb to the 5' RACE reads, yields one record per CDR3 protein. The sample holds about 96,000 distinct CDR3 sequences, about 8.4% seen once. The sequencing here drew on CD8+ T cells not binding an NS4B(214-222) dextramer, sorted from PBMCs, taken around 15 days after the first yellow fever vaccination. The clonotype comes from a man between 18 and 29 years old who received the YFV17D yellow fever vaccine.

CDR3 loop: CASSLDTTSGANVLTF. The CDR3, as DNA: TGTGCCAGCAGCCTGGACACCACCTCTGGGGCCAACGTCCTGACTTTC. The V and J genes are TRBV12-3 or TRBV12-4 and TRBJ2-6; D may be TRBD1 (5 bases). The length of the CDR3 is 16 residues. Trimming left V 6 bases short and J 0 bases short, with 12 bases between.